Detailed here is one TCR beta chain. The antigen is not known. Samples came from axillary lymph nodes draining the breast cancer. This entry is derived from a study of breast tumors, draining lymph nodes, adjacent tissues. Study conclusions and caveats: Tumor repertoires ranked between lymph nodes and nontumor tissue in diversity, with V and J gene preferences. Luminal-like breast cancer showed significantly greater tumor-nontumor repertoire similarity than basal-like breast cancer did. Most tumor T cells seemingly derive from lymph node, then expand in tumor. The lymph node origin of tumor T cells was framed as consistent with a hypothesis, not demonstrated.

Trimming took 7 bases from V and 3 from J; bases not matched to a gene: 15. Germline V CDR1 and CDR2: MDHEN, SYDVKM. This CDR3 contains 17 residues. TCRdb independently ran MiXCR on the multiplex PCR reads; one entry per CDR3 protein. Of some 140,000 distinct CDR3 sequences in the sample, around 22% are singletons; the top ten hold roughly 2.7%. The source of this sequence is a female donor with breast cancer. Some clones in this sample may be carry-over from other donors' samples. Sequenced: axillary lymph node tissue. This chain joins TRBV28 and TRBJ2-7; TRBD2 agrees at 10 bases. The CDR3 bases are TGTGCCAGCACCCTTCCGGAACCCAGGACTAGCGGCTACGAGCAGTACTTC. Protein product: CASTLPEPRTSGYEQYF.